Below are 26 T cell receptor beta chains sequenced from a single sample in a study of blood T cell repertoires in COVID-19. Profiling relied on immunoSEQ multiplex PCR, and the TCRdb table lists in-frame clones only, not all of them. The top ten clones hold 3% of a sample with under 300,000 clones, 88% of them seen once. The material sequenced was PBMCs or T cells enriched from blood (not recorded which). The source of these receptors is a woman in her forties or fifties who had recovered from COVID-19.

The chain has TRBV30 and TRBJ1-4; D is undetermined. Germline values: CDR1 GTSNPN, CDR2 SVGIG (reference sequence). The germline V and J ends were trimmed by 8 bases and 3 bases, with 13 bases remaining between them. The CDR3 covers 13 residues. The DNA for the CDR3 is TGTGCCGGTAGTTGGGGAGCTAATGAAAAACTGTTTTTT. It yields the protein CAGSWGANEKLFF.

CDR3 sequence reads: CASSWDSLAGGPGEQFF. The DNA of the CDR3 is TGTGCCAGCAGCTGGGATTCGTTAGCGGGAGGGCCTGGTGAGCAGTTCTTC. This chain uses TRBV7-9 with TRBJ2-1; TRBD2 aligns across 11 bases. The germline gives CDR1 SEHNR, CDR2 FQNEAQ (reference sequence). V was clipped by 4 bases and J by 9 bases; unmatched bases: 14. The CDR3 has 17 amino acids.

The chain uses TRBV7-3 and TRBJ2-1; TRBD2 agrees at 12 bases. CDR3 size: 15 residues. CDR1 is SGHTA and CDR2 is FQGTGA in the germline V gene. The ends lost 5 bases at V and 5 bases at J; junction bases unmatched: 4. In nucleotides, the CDR3 is TGTGCCAGCAGCCCTAGCGGGAGGGTCGACAATGAGCAGTTCTTC. Protein: CASSPSGRVDNEQFF.

DNA for the CDR3: TGTGCCAGCTCACCGGCCAGTGCAGACACCATATATTTT. Residues: CASSPASADTIYF. The gene calls are TRBV18 and TRBJ1-3; D not resolved. There are 13 residues in the CDR3. The germline V and J ends were trimmed by 3 bases and 8 bases, with 11 bases remaining between them. Germline assignment: CDR1 KGHSH and CDR2 LQKENI.

V and J are TRBV14 and TRBJ1-1; D gene uncertain. The germline gives CDR1 SGHDN, CDR2 FVKESK. Between the trimmed V and J ends, which lost 4 bases and 3 bases, there was a span of 9 bases. CDR3 length equals 13 residues. This CDR3 reads CASSRQVYTEAFF. The CDR3 nucleotides read TGTGCCAGCAGCCGCCAGGTTTACACTGAAGCTTTCTTT.

The V call is TRBV19, the J call TRBJ2-3; unclear D gene. The CDR3 loop spans 15 amino acids. Trimming removed 5 bases from V and 0 bases from J, with 12 bases in between. CDR1 and CDR2 (germline): LNHDA, SQIVND (reference sequence). For the CDR3, the DNA is TGTGCCAGTAGTGGGTTGAGGCAGAGCACAGATACGCAGTATTTT. Its translation: CASSGLRQSTDTQYF.

The chain is built from TRBV5-1 and TRBJ1-1; 7 nucleotides align to TRBD1. Germline loops: CDR1 SGHRS, CDR2 YFSETQ. V gave up 4 bases and J gave up 5 bases; unmatched junction bases: 8. CDR3 size: 14 residues. The CDR3 is CASSAGQVGTEAFF. CDR3 nucleotide sequence: TGCGCCAGCAGCGCTGGACAGGTGGGGACTGAAGCTTTCTTT.

The chain carries TRBV5-1 and TRBJ1-2, with D uncertain. The CDR3 has 15 residues. Trimming took off 0 bases at V and 6 bases at J, with 15 bases between the two ends. Germline V gives CDR1 SGHRS, CDR2 YFSETQ. CDR3 residues: CASSLDQARRNGYTF. CDR3 nucleotide sequence: TGCGCCAGCAGCTTGGATCAGGCCCGGCGTAATGGCTACACCTTC.

This sequence joins TRBV2 and TRBJ2-7, with 7 positions matching TRBD1. With 6 bases clipped from V and 3 bases from J, the junction kept 5 bases outside the gene matches. The CDR3 contains 13 residues. Germline V gives CDR1 SNHLY, CDR2 FYNNEI. The CDR3 region has the DNA TGTGCCAGCAGAGGGACAGCCGGCTACGAGCAGTACTTC. This gives the protein CASRGTAGYEQYF.

This chain joins TRBV6-5 and TRBJ1-3, with 8 bases fitting TRBD1. V was pared by 7 bases and J by 8 bases, with 10 bases of the junction left unmatched. The CDR3 runs to 14 residues. CDR1 MNHEY and CDR2 SVGAGI come from the germline V gene. The CDR3 region has the DNA TGTGCCAGCACCCAGATAGGACAGGGCCACACCATATATTTT. The encoded protein is CASTQIGQGHTIYF.

To note about this clone: Distinct nucleotide sequences in the sample also encode this CDR3. This sequence joins TRBV10-2 and TRBJ1-5; perhaps TRBD1 as D (6 bases). The CDR3 loop spans 14 amino acids. The ends were cut back, 0 bases at V and 4 bases at J, with 7 bases in the middle. Germline-derived CDR1 and CDR2 are WSHSY and SAAADI. CDR3 region: CASSESRGNQPQHF. The CDR3 DNA reads TGCGCCAGCAGTGAGTCGAGGGGGAATCAGCCCCAGCATTTT.

The gene calls are TRBV6-6 and TRBJ2-3, with D hard to call. Germline CDR1 is MNHNY and CDR2 is SVGAGI (reference sequence). There are 12 residues in the CDR3. The V gene lost 4 bases and the J gene lost 1 base, with 3 bases spanning the gap. The DNA for the CDR3 is TGTGCCAGCAGTTTCGGCACAGATACGCAGTATTTT. Translation: CASSFGTDTQYF.

This chain connects TRBV4-2 to TRBJ2-7, with a weak D call TRBD2 (6 bases). The V gene lost 4 bases and the J gene lost 7 bases, with 20 bases spanning the gap. CDR1 is LGHNA, CDR2 YNFKEQ, per germline. This CDR3 contains 15 residues. CDR3 nucleotide sequence: TGTGCCAGCAGCCCCCCGGGGACTGCCCCTAAGGAGCAGTACTTC. Residues: CASSPPGTAPKEQYF.

The gene calls are TRBV9 and TRBJ2-1; possible D gene TRBD1, 6 bases. Trimming cost V 3 bases and J 3 bases, with 13 bases left between them. The CDR3 contains 15 residues. Germline CDR1 SGDLS, CDR2 YYNGEE. The CDR3 DNA reads TGTGCCAGCAGCGACTCGCCGGGACACTACAATGAGCAGTTCTTC. Its protein is CASSDSPGHYNEQFF. Looking up the rest from reference TRBV9 and TRBJ2-1 gives the full variable domain: DSGVTQTPKHLITATGQRVTLRCSPRSGDLSVYWYQQSLDQGLQFLIQYYNGEERAKGNILERFSAQQFPDLHSELNLSSLELGDSALYFCASSDSPGHYNEQFFGPGTRLTVL.

This chain connects TRBV28 to TRBJ2-7, with TRBD1 matching 9 bases. Germline loops: CDR1 MDHEN, CDR2 SYDVKM. The CDR3 has 13 residues. The junction had 7 bases not matched to a gene; V was cut back by 10 bases and J by 3 bases. The DNA of the CDR3 is TGTGCCACTGGGACAGGGCCGAACTACGAGCAGTACTTC. This sequence encodes CATGTGPNYEQYF.

The J gene is TRBJ1-1, the V gene TRBV6-5, with D perhaps TRBD1 (5 bases). The CDR3 totals 13 residues. Germline values: CDR1 MNHEY, CDR2 SVGAGI. V lost 5 bases to trimming and J lost 1 base, with 8 bases between them. The DNA of the CDR3 is TGTGCCAGCAGTCGACAGTGGAACACTGAAGCTTTCTTT. As protein: CASSRQWNTEAFF.

Remarks on this clone: Within the sample, other DNA sequences also encode this same CDR3. This chain connects TRBV28 to TRBJ1-1, with TRBD1 as a possible D gene (6 bases). Germline assignment: CDR1 MDHEN and CDR2 SYDVKM. CDR3 length: 13 residues. Trimming shortened V by 3 bases and J by 4 bases, and 9 bases separated the two germline ends. The CDR3 DNA sequence: TGTGCCAGCAGTTTTCAGGGGAGCACTGAAGCTTTCTTT. Protein product: CASSFQGSTEAFF.

This clone was found once. J is TRBJ2-3 and V is TRBV5-1; D is undetermined. The CDR3 loop spans 16 amino acids. V lost 4 bases and J lost 0, with 15 bases in between. Germline assignment: CDR1 SGHRS and CDR2 YFSETQ. The CDR3 DNA follows: TGCGCCAGCAGCCGGCGGTCAGCGCAGAGCACAGATACGCAGTATTTT. It translates to CASSRRSAQSTDTQYF.

The genes are TRBV7-9 and TRBJ1-6; D gene uncertain. The CDR3 length is 13 residues. The germline CDR1 and CDR2 sequences are SEHNR and FQNEAQ (reference sequence). Trimming stripped 6 bases from V and 7 bases from J, with 10 bases between. The CDR3 reads CASRRSGNSPLHF. For the CDR3, the DNA is TGTGCCAGCAGGCGATCGGGGAATTCACCCCTCCACTTT.

This chain connects TRBV6-5 to TRBJ2-1; D is perhaps TRBD2 (6 bases). The V end lost 7 bases, the J end lost 15 bases, and 22 bases lay between the germline ends. This CDR3 region has 13 residues. Germline-derived CDR1 and CDR2 are MNHEY and SVGAGI. CDR3 sequence: CASIGLTPPVAFF. CDR3 bases: TGTGCCAGCATCGGACTAACCCCTCCAGTTGCGTTCTTC.

The V gene is TRBV10-2, the J gene TRBJ2-1; D is uncertain. Trimming took 3 bases from V and 5 from J, leaving 14 bases between them. Germline V gives CDR1 WSHSY, CDR2 SAAADI. The CDR3 totals 15 residues. CDR3 bases: TGCGCCAGCAGTGACCCGCCACTCCCCCACAATGAGCAGTTCTTC. Residues: CASSDPPLPHNEQFF.

The sample holds a few counts of this clone. This sequence joins TRBV2 and TRBJ2-7; 8 nucleotides line up with TRBD2. Germline CDR1 is SNHLY and CDR2 is FYNNEI. The CDR3 length is 15 residues. With V trimmed by 3 bases and J by 1 base, 5 bases remained unmatched. In DNA, the CDR3 is TGTGCCAGCAGTGATGCGGGAGGACAGTCCTACGAGCAGTACTTC. As protein: CASSDAGGQSYEQYF.

The J gene is TRBJ1-2, the V gene TRBV7-3; TRBD1 aligns across 9 bases. Unmatched junction bases numbered 8, after V lost 4 bases and J lost 8 bases. The CDR3 loop spans 14 amino acids. The germline gives CDR1 SGHTA, CDR2 FQGTGA. The CDR3 reads CASSYPGQGEGYTF. The CDR3 DNA reads TGTGCCAGCAGCTATCCGGGACAGGGCGAAGGCTACACCTTC.

The V gene is TRBV7-8, the J gene TRBJ1-1; D is undetermined. The CDR3 runs to 15 residues. V lost 4 bases, J lost 0 bases, and 12 bases lay in between. CDR1 and CDR2 from the germline V gene are SGHVS and FQNEAQ. The CDR3 is CASSSRDHMNTEAFF. The CDR3 nucleotides are TGTGCCAGCAGCTCTAGAGACCATATGAACACTGAAGCTTTCTTT.

The chain has TRBV20-1 and TRBJ1-1; possibly TRBD1 for D (5 bases). Trimming took 3 bases from V and 4 from J, leaving 18 bases between them. Germline V gene data show CDR1 as DFQATT and CDR2 as SNEGSKA (reference sequence). This CDR3 is built from 15 residues. DNA for the CDR3: TGCAGTGCTAGTCCAGGGTCCCTCTTTTTCACTGAAGCTTTCTTT. Protein sequence: CSASPGSLFFTEAFF.

The rearrangement joins TRBV7-9 to TRBJ1-6; D might be TRBD1 (6 bases). V was shortened by 5 bases and J by 6 bases, with 14 bases between the two germline ends. Germline V gene sequence: CDR1 SEHNR, CDR2 FQNEAQ (reference sequence). This CDR3 comprises 15 residues. The CDR3 bases are TGTGCCAGCAGCGGGGGCAGGGGCGGTAATTCACCCCTCCACTTT. Its protein product is CASSGGRGGNSPLHF.